A single sample is the source of the 28 T cell receptor beta chains below, sequenced in a study of response to subunit inactivated influenza vaccine (dated 2018 in TCRdb). The time point label corresponds to: approximately 40 days after influenza vaccine administration. The receptor library was made with RT-PCR. Sequencing used an Illumina HiSeq 2500. Through fastp at Q25 and MiXCR, TCRdb rebuilt clones from the public reads, retaining in-frame beta chains. CDR3 protein sequences are deduplicated, and each keeps its most common genes and DNA. The sample table shows about half a million distinct CDR3 sequences, and approximately 9.9% are seen once. Jointly, the top ten make up more than 10% of the sample. This specimen was PBMCs from blood, taken roughly 45 days after vaccination. The receptors shown here come from a man aged 45-65 years who received an inactivated influenza vaccine. Donor details come from another sample of the same person, matched by shared clones.

This rearrangement joins TRBV7-8 to TRBJ2-3; 10 bases are a match to TRBD1. V was clipped by 1 base and J by 4 bases; unmatched bases: 8. The CDR3 loop spans 17 amino acids. Germline CDR1 SGHVS, CDR2 FQNEAQ. The CDR3 region is CASSLDPVTGGADTQYF. The CDR3 nucleotides read TGTGCCAGCAGCTTAGATCCCGTGACAGGGGGCGCAGATACGCAGTATTTT.

V and J are TRBV20-1 and TRBJ2-3; possible D gene TRBD2, 6 bases. V lost 2 bases and J 2 bases, leaving 11 bases between the germline ends. The CDR3 totals 14 residues. Germline values: CDR1 DFQATT, CDR2 SNEGSKA (reference sequence). The CDR3 nucleotides read TGCAGTGCTAGACGGGACTTGCACACAGATACGCAGTATTTT. It translates to CSARRDLHTDTQYF.

This clonotype occurred a few times. The V call is TRBV27, the J call TRBJ2-1; no firm D call. In germline, CDR1 is MNHEY, CDR2 SMNVEV (reference sequence). CDR3 length: 13 amino acids. Trimming cost V 5 bases and J 12 bases, with 17 bases left between them. CDR3 loop: CASSLEHGSGQFF. The CDR3 DNA follows: TGTGCCAGCAGTCTTGAGCACGGGTCTGGGCAGTTCTTC.

This clonotype was recorded a few times. This rearrangement joins TRBV28 to TRBJ2-7, with 10 nucleotides matching TRBD2. Germline CDR1 is MDHEN and CDR2 is SYDVKM. V dropped 5 bases and J dropped 4; count of bases not matched to a gene: 11. The CDR3 runs 16 residues. The CDR3 coding sequence is TGTGCCAGCAGTCAGCCGGGACTAGCGACAAGTTACGAGCAGTACTTC. As protein: CASSQPGLATSYEQYF.

The table lists this clonotype with a few counts. The chain is built from TRBV20-1 and TRBJ2-2; D remains unclear. Per the germline V gene, CDR1 is DFQATT and CDR2 is SNEGSKA (reference sequence). The CDR3 runs 14 residues. Trimming took 5 bases from V and 5 from J, leaving 15 bases between them. The CDR3 region has the DNA TGCAGTGCTCGCCCACCCCCAGGAACCGGGGAGCTGTTTTTT. Its translation: CSARPPPGTGELFF.

This clonotype was counted many times. The rearrangement links TRBV20-1 to TRBJ2-3; 9 bases are shared with TRBD2. This CDR3 comprises 15 residues. CDR1 and CDR2 from the germline V gene are DFQATT and SNEGSKA (reference sequence). V trimming: 6 bases; J trimming: 0 bases; junction bases outside the gene matches: 7. DNA for the CDR3: TGCAGTGCCAACTTAGCGGGGGCAAGCACAGATACGCAGTATTTT. Its translation is CSANLAGASTDTQYF.

The V and J genes are TRBV7-9 and TRBJ2-3; TRBD1 agrees at 10 bases. Germline V CDR1 and CDR2: SEHNR, FQNEAQ (reference sequence). Unmatched junction bases numbered 5, after V lost 5 bases and J lost 0 bases. This CDR3 has 16 amino acids. The CDR3 bases are TGTGCCAGCAGCCGAGGGACAGGGGCTAGCACAGATACGCAGTATTTT. This sequence encodes CASSRGTGASTDTQYF.

This clonotype was detected many times. The rearrangement uses TRBV4-3 and TRBJ2-7, with D perhaps matching TRBD1 (6 bases). Germline-derived CDR1 and CDR2 are LGHNA and YSLEER. V lost 3 bases to trimming and J lost 3 bases, with 12 bases between them. CDR3 length equals 14 residues. CDR3 coding DNA: TGCGCCAGCAGCCAGGGGCAGGGGAACTACGAGCAGTACTTC. Its protein is CASSQGQGNYEQYF.

This clonotype has a count of ten or more. This rearrangement joins TRBV20-1 to TRBJ2-3; TRBD2 might be the D (6 bases). This CDR3 has 15 amino acids. The V and J ends lost 7 bases and 0 bases respectively, with 17 bases between them. The V gene's germline CDR1 is DFQATT and CDR2 SNEGSKA (reference sequence). CDR3 nucleotide sequence: TGCAGTGGATTATTAGCGGACCCTAGCACAGATACGCAGTATTTT. The encoded protein is CSGLLADPSTDTQYF.

Many counts were recorded for this clonotype. The rearrangement links TRBV6-2 or TRBV6-3 to TRBJ2-1; perhaps TRBD2 as D (5 bases). Per germline, CDR1 MNHEY and CDR2 SVGEGT. The CDR3 loop spans 16 amino acids. V lost 0 bases and J lost 0, with 9 bases in between. This CDR3 is CASSYSPGSSYNEQFF. Written as DNA, the CDR3 is TGTGCCAGCAGTTACTCGCCGGGAAGCTCCTACAATGAGCAGTTCTTC.

The CDR3 nucleotides are TGCAGTGCTGCGAAGGCTTACTCCTACGAGCAGTACTTC. The encoded protein is CSAAKAYSYEQYF. The chain employs TRBV20-1 and TRBJ2-7; D gene uncertain. The CDR3 is made up of 13 amino acids. In germline, CDR1 is DFQATT, CDR2 SNEGSKA (reference sequence). The ends were cut back, 5 bases at V and 0 bases at J, with 11 bases in the middle.

This clonotype was seen a few times. The rearrangement joins TRBV3-1 to TRBJ1-5, with a weak D call TRBD1 (6 bases). CDR3 length: 15 residues. With 2 bases removed from V and 2 bases from J, the gap between germline ends came to 10 bases. The germline V gene encodes CDR1 LGHDT and CDR2 YNNKEL (reference sequence). CDR3 coding DNA: TGTGCCAGCAGCCAAACGGGGACACGCAATCAGCCCCAGCATTTT. It encodes CASSQTGTRNQPQHF.

This clonotype has at least ten counts. The chain uses TRBV4-1 and TRBJ2-2; TRBD1 agrees at 10 bases. J was trimmed by 3 bases and V by 2 bases; bases with no gene match: 9. This CDR3 region has 18 residues. Germline assignment: CDR1 MGHRA and CDR2 YSYEKL. For the CDR3, the DNA is TGCGCCAGCAGCCAACCTTCCGGGACAGGGGTTGACACCGGGGAGCTGTTTTTT. Translating it yields CASSQPSGTGVDTGELFF.

This clonotype occurred many times. V is TRBV12-3 or TRBV12-4 and J is TRBJ2-6; perhaps D is TRBD1 or TRBD2 (5 bases each). CDR3 size: 15 residues. Trimming removed 3 bases from V and 2 bases from J, with 8 bases in between. The CDR3 spells CASSLGTTGANVLTF. In nucleotides, the CDR3 is TGTGCCAGCAGTTTGGGGACCACTGGGGCCAACGTCCTGACTTTC.

This chain uses TRBV9 with TRBJ2-5, with D unresolved. CDR3 size: 16 residues. Trimming cost V 3 bases and J 1 base, with 16 bases left between them. CDR1 is SGDLS, CDR2 YYNGEE, per germline. Here the CDR3 reads CASSASIVRAQETQYF. CDR3 DNA: TGTGCCAGCAGCGCCTCTATAGTTAGGGCCCAAGAGACCCAGTACTTC.

V and J are TRBV6-2 or TRBV6-3 and TRBJ1-5; D unresolved. Trimming took off 6 bases at V and 6 bases at J, with 18 bases between the two ends. Germline CDR1 MNHEY, CDR2 SVGEGT. The CDR3 length is 15 residues. This CDR3 is CASSPFDNSVQPQHF. CDR3 DNA: TGTGCCAGCAGCCCTTTCGACAATTCGGTTCAGCCCCAGCATTTT.

The sample holds a few counts of this clonotype. The chain carries TRBV27 and TRBJ2-1; 16 positions agree with TRBD2. With V trimmed by 6 bases and J by 1 base, 6 bases remained unmatched. Per the germline V gene, CDR1 is MNHEY and CDR2 is SMNVEV (reference sequence). This CDR3 region has 18 residues. CDR3 DNA: TGTGCCAGCAGCGGGACTAGCGGGAGGGGGCCTTCCTACAATGAGCAGTTCTTC. Amino acids: CASSGTSGRGPSYNEQFF.

In its sample, this clonotype was seen a few times. V gene TRBV10-3 combines with J gene TRBJ1-1, with D perhaps TRBD1 (6 bases). CDR1 ENHRY and CDR2 SYGVKD come from the germline V gene. Trimming shortened V by 6 bases and J by 1 base, and 15 bases separated the two germline ends. The CDR3 spans 15 residues. The CDR3 reads CAIRRDTLANTEAFF. The CDR3 DNA reads as TGTGCCATCAGGCGGGACACCTTAGCGAACACTGAAGCTTTCTTT.

V gene TRBV5-1 combines with J gene TRBJ2-5, with 11 bases matching TRBD2. Trimming cost V 4 bases and J 1 base; bases outside gene matches: 9. There are 17 residues in the CDR3. Germline V gene sequence: CDR1 SGHRS, CDR2 YFSETQ. In nucleotides, the CDR3 is TGCGCCAGCAGCCGAGTAACTAGCGGGGGCCTCCAAGAGACCCAGTACTTC. This codes for CASSRVTSGGLQETQYF.

There are many counts of this clonotype. The CDR3, as DNA: TGCAGCGTTGACTATCAGTCCCAAGAGACCCAGTACTTC. Its translation: CSVDYQSQETQYF. The rearrangement joins TRBV29-1 to TRBJ2-5; D is unclear. Trimming left V 3 bases short and J 1 base short, with 9 bases between. Germline V lookup: CDR1 SQVTM, CDR2 ANQGSEA. This CDR3 is built from 13 residues.

This clonotype came up many times. The gene calls are TRBV2 and TRBJ1-1, with D possibly matching TRBD1 (5 bases). Per the germline V gene, CDR1 is SNHLY and CDR2 is FYNNEI. The V and J ends lost 3 bases and 11 bases respectively, with 13 bases between them. CDR3 length: 12 amino acids. CDR3 region: CASSELEKGAFF. The CDR3 nucleotides read TGTGCCAGCAGTGAGTTAGAAAAGGGGGCTTTCTTT.

This clonotype was observed a handful of times. The chain uses TRBV12-3 or TRBV12-4 and TRBJ2-7; D call uncertain. The CDR3 is 13 amino acids. V was cut by 1 base and J by 6 bases, with 10 bases left in between. The CDR3 sequence: CASSLVGIGEQYF. The CDR3 region has the DNA TGTGCCAGCAGTTTAGTAGGCATCGGCGAGCAGTACTTC.

This clonotype has more than one count but fewer than ten. The chain links TRBV20-1 to TRBJ1-2; 8 nucleotides line up with TRBD1. V dropped 0 bases and J dropped 2; count of bases not matched to a gene: 8. The CDR3 sequence is 16 residues long. Germline V lookup: CDR1 DFQATT, CDR2 SNEGSKA (reference sequence). The CDR3, as DNA: TGCAGTGCTAGAGATCCGACAGGGGATCCCAACTATGGCTACACCTTC. It is translated as CSARDPTGDPNYGYTF.

The table lists this clonotype with a few counts. J is TRBJ2-2 and V is TRBV28, with D unclear. The germline V gene has CDR1 MDHEN and CDR2 SYDVKM. V was trimmed by 5 bases and J by 3 bases, leaving 10 bases between them. This CDR3 comprises 14 residues. The CDR3 here is CASSLPDYTGELFF. The CDR3 DNA reads TGTGCCAGCAGTCTTCCGGATTACACCGGGGAGCTGTTTTTT.

The V call is TRBV6-1, the J call TRBJ1-1, with D tentatively TRBD1 (5 bases). Trimming removed 2 bases from V and 0 bases from J, with 7 bases in between. The CDR3 sequence is 14 residues long. Per the germline V gene, CDR1 is MNHNS and CDR2 is SASEGT. CDR3 amino acids: CASSEWGLNTEAFF. The CDR3 coding sequence is TGTGCCAGCAGTGAATGGGGGTTGAACACTGAAGCTTTCTTT.

This clonotype was recorded at least ten times. The rearrangement uses TRBV6-5 and TRBJ2-1; TRBD2 is a possible D gene (6 bases). Looked up from germline, CDR1 is MNHEY and CDR2 is SVGAGI. The CDR3 spans 14 residues. Trimming shortened V by 4 bases and J by 6 bases, and 13 bases separated the two germline ends. The CDR3 spells CASSSLPGSNEQFF. The CDR3 DNA follows: TGTGCCAGCAGTTCCCTCCCCGGGAGCAATGAGCAGTTCTTC.

The chain uses TRBV20-1 and TRBJ1-6, with D possibly matching TRBD1 (5 bases). The CDR3 loop spans 14 amino acids. Germline V lookup: CDR1 DFQATT, CDR2 SNEGSKA (reference sequence). Trimming left V 1 base short and J 5 bases short, with 9 bases between. The CDR3 protein is CSARVGGHNSPLHF. The CDR3 nucleotides are TGCAGTGCTAGAGTCGGGGGTCATAATTCACCCCTCCACTTT.

This clonotype has just a few counts. This chain joins TRBV5-1 and TRBJ2-3; D gene uncertain. Trimming cost V 5 bases and J 4 bases, with 5 bases left between them. There are 11 residues in the CDR3. Germline values: CDR1 SGHRS, CDR2 YFSETQ. CDR3 coding DNA: TGCGCCAGCAGGAGCGCAGATACGCAGTATTTT. Translating gives CASRSADTQYF.